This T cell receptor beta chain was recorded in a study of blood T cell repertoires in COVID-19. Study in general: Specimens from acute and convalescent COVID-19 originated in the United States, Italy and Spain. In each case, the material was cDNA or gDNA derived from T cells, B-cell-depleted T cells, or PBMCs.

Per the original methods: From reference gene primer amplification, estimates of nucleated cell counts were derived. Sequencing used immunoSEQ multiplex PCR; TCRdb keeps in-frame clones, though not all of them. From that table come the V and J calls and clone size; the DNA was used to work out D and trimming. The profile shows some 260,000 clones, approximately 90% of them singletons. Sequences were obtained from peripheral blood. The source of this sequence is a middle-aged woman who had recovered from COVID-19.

The CDR3 spells CASKGISPRGDLYGYTF. CDR3 DNA sequence: TGTGCCAGTAAAGGTATTTCGCCAAGGGGTGATCTCTATGGCTACACCTTC. The J gene is TRBJ1-2, the V gene TRBV19; D possibly corresponds to TRBD1 (5 bases). CDR1 is LNHDA and CDR2 is SQIVND in the germline V gene (reference sequence). With 7 bases removed from V and 4 bases from J, the gap between germline ends came to 25 bases. The CDR3 sequence is 17 residues long.